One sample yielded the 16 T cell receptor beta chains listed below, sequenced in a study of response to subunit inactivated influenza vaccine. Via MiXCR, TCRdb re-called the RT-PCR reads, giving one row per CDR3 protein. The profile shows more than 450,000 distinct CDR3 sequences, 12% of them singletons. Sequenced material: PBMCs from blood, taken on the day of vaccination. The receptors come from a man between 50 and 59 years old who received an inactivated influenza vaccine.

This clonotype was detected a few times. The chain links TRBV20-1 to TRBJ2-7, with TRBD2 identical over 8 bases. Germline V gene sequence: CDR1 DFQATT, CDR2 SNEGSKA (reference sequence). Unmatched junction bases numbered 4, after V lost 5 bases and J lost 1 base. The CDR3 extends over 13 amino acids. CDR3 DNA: TGCAGTGCTGCCGGGACTAGTTCCTACGAGCAGTACTTC. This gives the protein CSAAGTSSYEQYF.

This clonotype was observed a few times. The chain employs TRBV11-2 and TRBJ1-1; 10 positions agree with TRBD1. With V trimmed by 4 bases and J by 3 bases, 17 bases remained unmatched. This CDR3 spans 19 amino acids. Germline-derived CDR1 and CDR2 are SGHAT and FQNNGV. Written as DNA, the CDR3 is TGTGCCAGCAGCTCCCCCACTATAAGGACAGGGGGGAAGGACACTGAAGCTTTCTTT. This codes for CASSSPTIRTGGKDTEAFF.

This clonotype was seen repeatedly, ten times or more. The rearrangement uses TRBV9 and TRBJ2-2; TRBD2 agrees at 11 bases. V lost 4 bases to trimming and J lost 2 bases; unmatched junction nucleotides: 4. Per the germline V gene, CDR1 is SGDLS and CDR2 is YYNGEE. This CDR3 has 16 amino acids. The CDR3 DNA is TGTGCCAGCAGCACCCGACTAGCGGGAAACACCGGGGAGCTGTTTTTT. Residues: CASSTRLAGNTGELFF.

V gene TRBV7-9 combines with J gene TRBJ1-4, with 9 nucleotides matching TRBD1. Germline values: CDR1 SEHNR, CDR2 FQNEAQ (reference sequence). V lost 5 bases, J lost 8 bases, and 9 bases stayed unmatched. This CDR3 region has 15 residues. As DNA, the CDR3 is TGTGCCAGCAGCCGCGAGACAGGGGGATTCGAAAAACTGTTTTTT. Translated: CASSRETGGFEKLFF.

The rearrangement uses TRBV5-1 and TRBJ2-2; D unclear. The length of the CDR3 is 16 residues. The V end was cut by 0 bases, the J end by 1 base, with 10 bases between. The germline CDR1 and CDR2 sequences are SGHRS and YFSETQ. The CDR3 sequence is CASSLDRFGNTGELFF. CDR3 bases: TGCGCCAGCAGCTTGGACCGCTTCGGGAACACCGGGGAGCTGTTTTTT. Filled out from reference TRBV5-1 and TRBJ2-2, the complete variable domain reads KAGVTQTPRYLIKTRGQQVTLSCSPISGHRSVSWYQQTPGQGLQFLFEYFSETQRNKGNFPGRFSGRQFSNSRSEMNVSTLELGDSALYLCASSLDRFGNTGELFFGEGSRLTVL.

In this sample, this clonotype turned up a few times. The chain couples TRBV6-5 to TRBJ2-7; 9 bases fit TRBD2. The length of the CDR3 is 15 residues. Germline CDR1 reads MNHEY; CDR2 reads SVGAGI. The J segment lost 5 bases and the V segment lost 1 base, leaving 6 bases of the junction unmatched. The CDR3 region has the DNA TGTGCCAGCAGTTACTTGGCTAGCGGGATGAACGAGCAGTACTTC. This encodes CASSYLASGMNEQYF.

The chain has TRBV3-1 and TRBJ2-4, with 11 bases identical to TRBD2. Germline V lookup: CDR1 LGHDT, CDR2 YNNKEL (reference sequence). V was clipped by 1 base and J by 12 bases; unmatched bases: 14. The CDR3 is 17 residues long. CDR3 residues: CASSQAWTQLAGVTQYF. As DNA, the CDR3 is TGTGCCAGCAGCCAAGCCTGGACCCAACTAGCGGGAGTCACTCAGTACTTC.

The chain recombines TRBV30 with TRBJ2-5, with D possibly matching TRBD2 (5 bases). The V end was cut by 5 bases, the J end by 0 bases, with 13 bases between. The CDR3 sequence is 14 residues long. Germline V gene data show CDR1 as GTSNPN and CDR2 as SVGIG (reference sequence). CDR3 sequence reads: CAWVNPGNQETQYF. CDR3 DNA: TGTGCCTGGGTAAATCCGGGAAACCAAGAGACCCAGTACTTC.

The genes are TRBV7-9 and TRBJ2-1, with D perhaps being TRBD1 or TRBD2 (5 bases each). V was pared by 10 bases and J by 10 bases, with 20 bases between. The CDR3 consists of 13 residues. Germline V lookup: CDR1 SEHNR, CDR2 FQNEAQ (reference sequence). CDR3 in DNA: TGTGCCACCACCGAGAGGGGTGGTGGGGAGCAGTTCTTC. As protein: CATTERGGGEQFF.

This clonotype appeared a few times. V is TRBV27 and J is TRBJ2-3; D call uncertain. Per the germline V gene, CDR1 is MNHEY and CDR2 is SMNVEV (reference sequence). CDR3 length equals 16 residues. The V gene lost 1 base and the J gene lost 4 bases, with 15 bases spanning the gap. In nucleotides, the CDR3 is TGTGCCAGCAGTTTATACGGAGCCTACACGGCAGATACGCAGTATTTT. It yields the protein CASSLYGAYTADTQYF.

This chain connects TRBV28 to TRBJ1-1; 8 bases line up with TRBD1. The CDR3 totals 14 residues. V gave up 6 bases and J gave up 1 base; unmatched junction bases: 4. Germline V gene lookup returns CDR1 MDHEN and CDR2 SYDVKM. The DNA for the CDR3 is TGTGCCAGCAGACAAGGGACAGGGAACACTGAAGCTTTCTTT. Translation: CASRQGTGNTEAFF.

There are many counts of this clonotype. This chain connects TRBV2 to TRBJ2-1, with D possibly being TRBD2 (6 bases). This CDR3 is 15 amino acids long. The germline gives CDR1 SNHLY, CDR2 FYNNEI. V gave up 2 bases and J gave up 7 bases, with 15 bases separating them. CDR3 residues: CASSERLFGGNEQFF. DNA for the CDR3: TGTGCCAGCAGTGAACGTTTATTTGGAGGGAATGAGCAGTTCTTC.

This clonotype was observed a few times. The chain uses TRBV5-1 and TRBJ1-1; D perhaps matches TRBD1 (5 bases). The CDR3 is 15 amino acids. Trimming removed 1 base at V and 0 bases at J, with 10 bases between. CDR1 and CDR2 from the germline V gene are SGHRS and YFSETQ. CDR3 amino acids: CASSLPGTVNTEAFF. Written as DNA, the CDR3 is TGCGCCAGCAGCTTGCCCGGGACGGTGAACACTGAAGCTTTCTTT.

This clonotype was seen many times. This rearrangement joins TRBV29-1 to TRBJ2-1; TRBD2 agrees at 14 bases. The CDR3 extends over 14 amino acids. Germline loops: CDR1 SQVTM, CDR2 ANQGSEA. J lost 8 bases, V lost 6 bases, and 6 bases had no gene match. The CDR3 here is CSVSMGLAGDEQFF. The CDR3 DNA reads TGCAGCGTAAGCATGGGACTAGCGGGGGATGAGCAGTTCTTC.

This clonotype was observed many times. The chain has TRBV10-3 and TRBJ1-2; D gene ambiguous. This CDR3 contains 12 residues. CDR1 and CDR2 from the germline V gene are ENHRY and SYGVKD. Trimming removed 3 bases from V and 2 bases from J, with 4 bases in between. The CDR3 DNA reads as TGTGCCATCAGTGACAGAAACTATGGCTACACCTTC. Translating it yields CAISDRNYGYTF.

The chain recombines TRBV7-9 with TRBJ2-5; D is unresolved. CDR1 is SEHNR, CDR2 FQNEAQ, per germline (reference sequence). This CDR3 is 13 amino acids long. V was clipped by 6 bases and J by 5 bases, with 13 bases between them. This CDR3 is CASRKGGYETQYF. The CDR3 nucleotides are TGTGCCAGCAGGAAGGGTGGCTACGAGACCCAGTACTTC.